This T cell receptor beta chain originates from a study of cytomegalovirus exposure and HLA in healthy donors. The CDR3 spans 14 residues. Germline CDR1 SSHAT, CDR2 FNYEAQ (reference sequence). The table lists this clone with a count of one. One end of the junction varies from germline; a read error may be responsible. Clones were sequenced by immunoSEQ multiplex PCR, and TCRdb holds only the in-frame ones, with some missing. Altogether fewer than 120,000 clones are present, about 92% being singletons, with the ten largest covering around 1.9%. This chain connects TRBV7-7 to TRBJ2-5; no reliable D call. The sequencing sample was made of PBMCs. The TCR comes from a woman between 18 and 29 years old in good health and CMV-seronegative. CDR3 region: CASSLALGAETQYF. The CDR3 DNA sequence: TGTGCTAGCAGCTTAGCTCTCGGTGCGGAGACCCAGTACTTC.